This TCR beta chain originates from a study of OX40 agonist ivuxolimab in advanced cancers. Study information: Ivuxolimab, an agonist antibody against OX40 (CD134), was given to patients. Melanoma, hepatocellular carcinoma, head and neck or renal cell cancer occurred in dose-escalation patients.

On this clone: The target antigen is unknown.

The V end lost 3 bases, the J end lost 0 bases, and 6 bases lay between the germline ends. This CDR3 region has 14 residues. Germline-derived CDR1 and CDR2 are PRHDT and FYEKMQ (reference sequence). Whole-study findings and limits: The study found among the lowest clonal expansion in partial responders at 0.1-3.0 mg/kg.

The table came from immunoSEQ multiplex PCR; TCRdb's copy has only in-frame clones and leaves some out. The sample carries 52,000 or so clones, roughly 83% recorded once. The material was CD4+ or CD8+ T cells sorted from blood, obtained in a trial of the OX40 agonist ivuxolimab. The chain has TRBV13 and TRBJ1-3, with D unresolved. The clonotype originates from an adult with an advanced solid tumor such as melanoma, head and neck, liver or kidney cancer. CDR3 sequence (DNA): TGTGCCAGCAGCTTTCAGAGCTCTGGAAACACCATATATTTT. It specifies CASSFQSSGNTIYF.